The source of this TCR beta chain is a study of cytomegalovirus exposure and HLA in healthy donors. The wider study: The same platform as the roughly 700 first-cohort repertoires was used for the 120 validation repertoires, a later analysis reported.

Germline V gene lookup returns CDR1 MNHEY and CDR2 SMNVEV (reference sequence). Trimming at V came to 7 bases and at J to 3 bases, leaving 4 bases not matched to a gene. There are 14 residues in the CDR3. This clone has just one count. Its antigen is currently unknown. Broader study findings: The study put 150 or so TCR beta chains on its list as cytomegalovirus-associated. Through in vitro validation, a few CMV-associated chains were shown to be specific for CMV antigens.

The table came from immunoSEQ multiplex PCR; TCRdb's copy has only in-frame clones and leaves some out. The sample has 120,000 or so clones; about 96% are singletons. Separation from the roughly 670-subject first cohort characterized the roughly 130-subject validation cohort, to which the donors belonged. The rearrangement uses TRBV27 and TRBJ1-5, with 9 bases lining up with TRBD1. The clonotype comes from a man between 18 and 29 years old in good health and CMV-seronegative. The material sequenced was PBMCs. The CDR3 here is CASKRQGVNQPQHF. The CDR3 DNA reads as TGTGCCAGCAAGAGACAGGGGGTCAATCAGCCCCAGCATTTT.